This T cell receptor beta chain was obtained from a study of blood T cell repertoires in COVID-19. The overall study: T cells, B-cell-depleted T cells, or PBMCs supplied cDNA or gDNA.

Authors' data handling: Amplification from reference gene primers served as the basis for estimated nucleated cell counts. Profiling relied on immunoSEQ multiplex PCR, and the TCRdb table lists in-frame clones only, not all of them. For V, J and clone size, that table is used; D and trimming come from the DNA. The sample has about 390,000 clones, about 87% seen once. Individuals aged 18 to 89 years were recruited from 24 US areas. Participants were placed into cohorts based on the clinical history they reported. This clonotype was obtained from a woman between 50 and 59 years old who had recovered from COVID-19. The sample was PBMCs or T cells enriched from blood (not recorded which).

The CDR3 region is CASIQNTEAFF. CDR3 sequence (DNA): TGTGCCAGCATCCAGAACACTGAAGCTTTCTTT. This sequence joins TRBV28 and TRBJ1-1; D is undetermined. The CDR3 contains 11 residues. V lost 7 bases and J lost 1, with 4 bases in between. CDR1 is MDHEN and CDR2 is SYDVKM in the germline V gene. Full variable domain (missing parts from reference TRBV28 and TRBJ1-1): DVKVTQSSRYLVKRTGEKVFLECVQDMDHENMFWYRQDPGLGLRLIYFSYDVKMKEKGDIPEGYSVSREKKERFSLILESASTNQTSMYLCASIQNTEAFFGQGTRLTVV.